Below, 31 T cell receptor beta chains from the same sample are listed, as sequenced in a study of shared clonotypes between healthy human individuals. Using immunoSEQ multiplex PCR, the repertoire was profiled, and TCRdb retains in-frame clones only, with some absent. The top ten clones hold approximately 0.13% of a sample with some 2,400,000 clones, 90% to 96% of them seen once. Material for sequencing was naive CD4+ T cells sorted from blood. Described subset: CD45RA+ positively selected. These receptor sequences come from a man in his late teens or twenties in good health.

This chain links TRBV11-2 with TRBJ2-3; D might be TRBD1 or TRBD2, each matching 5 bases. Germline V gene lookup returns CDR1 SGHAT and CDR2 FQNNGV. CDR3 length: 12 amino acids. The germline V and J ends were trimmed by 5 bases and 9 bases, with 12 bases remaining between them. This CDR3 is CASSPGGWTQYF. In nucleotides, the CDR3 is TGTGCCAGCAGCCCTGGGGGTTGGACGCAGTATTTT.

This clone has only one observation. This chain links TRBV5-4 with TRBJ2-5, with unresolved D. Per germline, CDR1 SGHNT and CDR2 YYREEE (reference sequence). V lost 1 base, J lost 0 bases, and 10 bases lay in between. The CDR3 runs 15 residues. The CDR3 DNA reads TGTGCCAGCAGCTTGCTCCTGGCGGACCAAGAGACCCAGTACTTC. As protein: CASSLLLADQETQYF.

V and J are TRBV28 and TRBJ1-2, with TRBD1 matching 7 bases. CDR1 and CDR2 from the germline V gene are MDHEN and SYDVKM. The CDR3 contains 16 residues. J gave up 0 bases and V 3 bases, and 7 bases lay outside the gene matches. The CDR3 bases are TGTGCCAGCAGTTTTATTCAGGGGGGAACTAACTATGGCTACACCTTC. This gives the protein CASSFIQGGTNYGYTF.

J is TRBJ1-1 and V is TRBV19; 7 bases map to TRBD1. Losses at the gene ends were 7 bases for V and 0 bases for J; bases not matched to a gene: 5. The CDR3 sequence is 14 residues long. Germline V gene lookup returns CDR1 LNHDA and CDR2 SQIVND (reference sequence). Written as DNA, the CDR3 is TGTGCCAGTAAGACAGGGAGAATGAACACTGAAGCTTTCTTT. Encoded protein: CASKTGRMNTEAFF.

On this clone: Other DNA sequences within the sample encode an identical CDR3. The chain is built from TRBV5-1 and TRBJ2-5; TRBD1 aligns across 7 bases. The CDR3 runs to 14 residues. J lost 5 bases, V lost 0 bases, and 4 bases had no gene match. Germline V gene data show CDR1 as SGHRS and CDR2 as YFSETQ. In DNA form, the CDR3 reads TGCGCCAGCAGCTTGGAGACAGGGAAGGAGACCCAGTACTTC. Its protein is CASSLETGKETQYF.

This rearrangement joins TRBV6-5 to TRBJ2-7; unclear D gene. CDR1 MNHEY and CDR2 SVGAGI come from the germline V gene. The CDR3 has 14 amino acids. Trimming cost V 2 bases and J 0 bases, with 8 bases left between them. The DNA for the CDR3 is TGTGCCAGCAGTTACGGAGTTAGCTCCTACGAGCAGTACTTC. Translation: CASSYGVSSYEQYF.

The chain links TRBV6-1 to TRBJ1-5; D gene uncertain. Trimming took off 7 bases at V and 0 bases at J, with 13 bases between the two ends. This CDR3 has 15 amino acids. Germline V CDR1 and CDR2: MNHNS, SASEGT. The CDR3 DNA follows: TGTGCCAGCAACCTACACGGTTATAGCAATCAGCCCCAGCATTTT. Amino acid sequence: CASNLHGYSNQPQHF.

The chain recombines TRBV7-6 with TRBJ1-3; the D gene is possibly TRBD1 (6 bases). The CDR3 sequence is 21 residues long. The V end lost 5 bases, the J end lost 0 bases, and 29 bases lay between the germline ends. Germline V gene lookup returns CDR1 SGHVS and CDR2 FNYEAQ. This chain's CDR3 is CASSPELTGIIPLISGNTIYF. The CDR3 bases are TGTGCCAGCAGCCCCGAACTGACAGGTATCATCCCCCTTATCTCTGGAAACACCATATATTTT.

The chain has TRBV5-1 and TRBJ1-6; TRBD1 matches 7 bases. V was pared by 2 bases and J by 9 bases, with 5 bases of the junction left unmatched. CDR3 length: 14 amino acids. Per germline, CDR1 SGHRS and CDR2 YFSETQ. The CDR3 region is CASSFTGVGSPLHF. The CDR3 region has the DNA TGCGCCAGCAGCTTTACAGGGGTCGGTTCACCCCTCCACTTT.

Worth noting for this clone: Other DNA variants within this sample encode the same CDR3. V gene TRBV9 combines with J gene TRBJ1-3; possibly TRBD1 for D (6 bases). Trimming stripped 0 bases from V and 4 bases from J, with 8 bases between. CDR1 and CDR2 (germline): SGDLS, YYNGEE. This CDR3 region has 14 residues. In nucleotides, the CDR3 is TGTGCCAGCAGCGTAGCAGGGGTGGGAAACACCATATATTTT. Translating gives CASSVAGVGNTIYF.

This clone was found once. This sequence joins TRBV6-1 and TRBJ2-3, with a possible D match to TRBD2 (5 bases). The CDR3 runs to 11 residues. Germline assignment: CDR1 MNHNS and CDR2 SASEGT. V shed 7 bases and J shed 7 bases, with 9 bases lying between them. The CDR3: CASIGEYTQYF. Here the CDR3 DNA reads TGTGCCAGCATTGGGGAGTATACGCAGTATTTT.

CDR3 residues: CASSPLQVTIYEQYF. The CDR3 region has the DNA TGTGCCAGTAGTCCCTTGCAGGTTACGATTTACGAGCAGTACTTC. The chain couples TRBV19 to TRBJ2-7; D gene unclear. CDR1 LNHDA and CDR2 SQIVND come from the germline V gene (reference sequence). CDR3 length: 15 amino acids. Deletions cut 5 bases from V and 4 bases from J, with 18 bases between.

The chain links TRBV28 to TRBJ2-2; D might be TRBD2 (6 bases). The V gene's germline CDR1 is MDHEN and CDR2 SYDVKM. Trimming stripped 7 bases from V and 6 bases from J, with 21 bases between. There are 16 residues in the CDR3. The CDR3 spells CASMVGGAPVSGELFF. As DNA, the CDR3 is TGTGCCAGCATGGTGGGGGGAGCTCCGGTCTCCGGGGAGCTGTTTTTT. Full variable domain (rest looked up from reference TRBV28 and TRBJ2-2): DVKVTQSSRYLVKRTGEKVFLECVQDMDHENMFWYRQDPGLGLRLIYFSYDVKMKEKGDIPEGYSVSREKKERFSLILESASTNQTSMYLCASMVGGAPVSGELFFGEGSRLTVL.

The V and J genes are TRBV7-2 and TRBJ1-1, with 9 bases fitting TRBD1. There are 14 residues in the CDR3. The germline CDR1 and CDR2 sequences are SGHTA and FQGNSA. V was clipped by 5 bases and J by 7 bases; unmatched bases: 8. The CDR3 protein is CASSISQGAGEAFF. The CDR3 nucleotides read TGTGCCAGCAGCATATCACAGGGGGCTGGTGAAGCTTTCTTT.

This clone was seen only a few times. The chain has TRBV10-3 and TRBJ1-3; D possibly corresponds to TRBD1 (5 bases). From germline, CDR1 is ENHRY and CDR2 SYGVKD. The CDR3 is 15 residues long. Deletions cut 6 bases from V and 0 bases from J, with 12 bases between. The CDR3: CAIRGGDVSGNTIYF. The CDR3, as DNA: TGTGCCATCAGGGGAGGGGACGTCTCTGGAAACACCATATATTTT.

The chain joins TRBV19 to TRBJ1-5, with unresolved D. The CDR3 is 14 residues long. The V end lost 5 bases, the J end lost 4 bases, and 12 bases lay between the germline ends. Germline values: CDR1 LNHDA, CDR2 SQIVND (reference sequence). CDR3: CASSHSSGNQPQHF. CDR3 coding DNA: TGTGCCAGTAGTCACTCGTCGGGGAATCAGCCCCAGCATTTT.

In this sample, this clone turned up once. The chain links TRBV11-2 to TRBJ1-6; 11 bases map to TRBD1. From germline, CDR1 is SGHAT and CDR2 FQNNGV. J was trimmed by 8 bases and V by 5 bases; bases with no gene match: 5. The CDR3 totals 15 residues. In nucleotides, the CDR3 is TGTGCCAGCAGCGGTGGACAGGGGGCTTATTCACCCCTCCACTTT. Its translation is CASSGGQGAYSPLHF.

Written as DNA, the CDR3 is TGTGCCAGCAGTGGTTTAGCGGGAGGTCGAAATGAGCAGTTCTTC. This translates into CASSGLAGGRNEQFF. The chain employs TRBV6-1 and TRBJ2-1; 10 bases agree with TRBD2. In germline, CDR1 is MNHNS, CDR2 SASEGT. V lost 4 bases and J lost 7; bases outside the gene matches: 7. The CDR3 is 15 residues long.

This clone was observed once. J is TRBJ1-1 and V is TRBV19; unclear D gene. From germline, CDR1 is LNHDA and CDR2 SQIVND (reference sequence). V was clipped by 6 bases and J by 2 bases, with 16 bases between them. The CDR3 loop spans 15 amino acids. The CDR3 protein is CASRVQGTLNTEAFF. DNA of the CDR3: TGTGCCAGTAGGGTACAAGGCACCCTAAACACTGAAGCTTTCTTT.

Of note for this clone: The identical CDR3 is also encoded by other nucleotide sequences in the sample. V is TRBV10-1 and J is TRBJ2-3, with no clear D. CDR1 is WNHNN and CDR2 is SYGVQD in the germline V gene (reference sequence). V was cut by 0 bases and J by 4 bases, with 5 bases left in between. There are 13 residues in the CDR3. CDR3 bases: TGCGCCAGCAGTGAGTCGGGTGCAGATACGCAGTATTTT. Translation: CASSESGADTQYF.

This sequence joins TRBV10-1 and TRBJ2-5; 7 bases align to TRBD1. CDR3 size: 15 residues. The germline gives CDR1 WNHNN, CDR2 SYGVQD (reference sequence). With V trimmed by 7 bases and J by 3 bases, 11 bases remained unmatched. The CDR3 DNA reads TGCGCCAGCACCCAAAAAACCGGGACAGAAGAGACCCAGTACTTC. Its translation: CASTQKTGTEETQYF.

The chain is built from TRBV15 and TRBJ1-3; D is possibly TRBD1 (5 bases). V shed 5 bases and J shed 4 bases, with 6 bases lying between them. The CDR3 has 12 amino acids. In germline, CDR1 is LNHNV, CDR2 YYDKDF (reference sequence). CDR3 sequence: CATSGGGNTIYF. CDR3 nucleotides: TGTGCCACCAGCGGGGGGGGAAACACCATATATTTT.

This rearrangement joins TRBV19 to TRBJ2-1; 8 bases are a match to TRBD2. CDR3 size: 13 residues. Germline V gene data show CDR1 as LNHDA and CDR2 as SQIVND (reference sequence). V shed 3 bases and J 8 bases; nucleotides not matched to a gene: 3. For the CDR3, the DNA is TGTGCCAGTAGTATGAGCGGGGGTTATGAGCAGTTCTTC. Its protein is CASSMSGGYEQFF.

V is TRBV7-9 and J is TRBJ1-1; D is undetermined. CDR1 and CDR2 (germline): SEHNR, FQNEAQ (reference sequence). V was clipped by 1 base and J by 4 bases, with 13 bases between them. This CDR3 has 15 amino acids. Written as DNA, the CDR3 is TGTGCCAGCAGCTTAGGTCGGGCAGGAGGCACTGAAGCTTTCTTT. Its translation: CASSLGRAGGTEAFF.

This chain links TRBV5-6 with TRBJ2-2; 11 bases line up with TRBD1. Germline V lookup: CDR1 SGHDT, CDR2 YYEEEE. The CDR3 contains 15 residues. V trimming: 4 bases; J trimming: 4 bases; junction bases outside the gene matches: 3. As DNA, the CDR3 is TGTGCCAGCAGCGTAGGGACAGGGGGCACCGGGGAGCTGTTTTTT. This gives the protein CASSVGTGGTGELFF.

The chain employs TRBV19 and TRBJ2-2, with 10 positions matching TRBD1. The J segment lost 3 bases and the V segment lost 7 bases, leaving 8 bases of the junction unmatched. The CDR3 is 16 residues long. Germline CDR1 reads LNHDA; CDR2 reads SQIVND (reference sequence). The CDR3 DNA is TGTGCCAGTAAAGGGGGACAGGGGATTTACACCGGGGAGCTGTTTTTT. Its translation is CASKGGQGIYTGELFF.

DNA of the CDR3: TGTGCCAGTACCCCAAACTTATCCGGTCAGCCCCAGCATTTT. It specifies CASTPNLSGQPQHF. This chain uses TRBV19 with TRBJ1-5; no clear D. V lost 7 bases to trimming and J lost 6 bases, with 16 bases between them. Germline CDR1 and CDR2: LNHDA and SQIVND (reference sequence). There are 14 residues in the CDR3.

The chain couples TRBV5-6 to TRBJ2-7; D is unresolved. Per germline, CDR1 SGHDT and CDR2 YYEEEE. V lost 0 bases and J 5 bases, leaving 15 bases between the germline ends. The CDR3 length is 15 residues. The CDR3 reads CASSLGEALGHEQYF. CDR3 bases: TGTGCCAGCAGCTTGGGAGAAGCCCTCGGCCACGAGCAGTACTTC.

This chain connects TRBV30 to TRBJ2-7; tentatively, D is TRBD1 or TRBD2 (5 bases each). The germline CDR1 and CDR2 sequences are GTSNPN and SVGIG (reference sequence). This CDR3 spans 11 amino acids. The V end lost 8 bases, the J end lost 3 bases, and 11 bases lay between the germline ends. DNA for the CDR3: TGTGCCGGGGACCATGGCTACGAGCAGTACTTC. Translation: CAGDHGYEQYF.

This chain links TRBV2 with TRBJ1-4, with D tentatively TRBD1 (5 bases). Trimming removed 4 bases at V and 0 bases at J, with 6 bases between. CDR1 and CDR2 (germline): SNHLY, FYNNEI. This CDR3 region has 14 residues. The CDR3: CASSGQTTNEKLFF. Written as DNA, the CDR3 is TGTGCCAGCAGTGGACAGACAACTAATGAAAAACTGTTTTTT.

This clone occurred once. The chain is built from TRBV5-1 and TRBJ2-7; the match to TRBD1 covers 7 bases. The CDR3 runs to 15 residues. The V gene's germline CDR1 is SGHRS and CDR2 YFSETQ. V shed 3 bases and J 2 bases; nucleotides not matched to a gene: 8. DNA of the CDR3: TGCGCCAGCAGCTCCCGGGACAGCCAGGCCTACGAGCAGTACTTC. It codes for CASSSRDSQAYEQYF.